This T cell receptor beta chain is drawn from a study of blood T cell repertoires in COVID-19. Looked up from germline, CDR1 is SGHNT and CDR2 is YYREEE (reference sequence). The CDR3 is 14 residues long. V lost 4 bases and J lost 1, with 11 bases in between. Clones were read by immunoSEQ multiplex PCR, and TCRdb kept only the in-frame ones, dropping some. The sample gives around 700,000 clones, just under 90% of which show up once; approximately 0.3% is in the top ten. V is TRBV5-4 and J is TRBJ1-2; tentative D call: TRBD1 (5 bases). The specimen sequenced was peripheral blood. The sequence was obtained from a woman younger than 30 with acute or convalescent COVID-19. The CDR3: CASSPVQGNYGYTF. In DNA, the CDR3 is TGTGCCAGCAGCCCTGTGCAGGGTAACTATGGCTACACCTTC. Supplemented by reference TRBV5-4 and TRBJ1-2, the full variable domain reads ETGVTQSPTHLIKTRGQQVTLRCSSQSGHNTVSWYQQALGQGPQFIFQYYREEENGRGNFPPRFSGLQFPNYSSELNVNALELDDSALYLCASSPVQGNYGYTFGSGTRLTVV.